This T cell receptor (beta chain) was observed in a study of metastatic and nonmetastatic thyroid tumors. Study at large: Repertoires were compared across blood and tumor or nodule tissue from malignant and benign thyroid patients.

There were no patients who had received any treatment before thyroid surgery. In the case of this clone: One end of the junction is discordant with germline, which a read error may explain.

Germline lookup yields CDR1 SGHTA and CDR2 FQGNSA. The CDR3 covers 13 residues. TCRdb recomputed clones from the PCR reads via MiXCR. Found here are about 59,000 clones, 16% of them singletons; the top ten hold less than 9.5%. What was sequenced was blood. This sequence originates from a male donor with papillary thyroid cancer or a benign thyroid nodule (not recorded which). Some clones in this sample may be carry-over from other donors' samples. V gene TRBV7-2 combines with J gene TRBJ2-2, with TRBD1 identical over 7 bases. The CDR3 is CACSQQGNGELFF. DNA of the CDR3: TGTGCCTGCAGCCAACAGGGGAACGGGGAGCTGTTTTTT.